Described below is a single TCR beta chain sequence and its context. The data are from a study of OX40 agonist ivuxolimab in advanced cancers. Study information: A diagnosis of hepatocellular carcinoma, melanoma, renal cell or head and neck cancer was present in dose-escalation patients. One hepatocellular carcinoma and a couple of cutaneous melanoma patients partially responded.

Patients were ineligible given autoimmune disease history or systemic immunosuppression. Peripheral blood came from all dose cohorts at three timepoints. The repertoire was sequenced with immunoSEQ multiplex PCR; TCRdb's copy has only in-frame clones and lacks some. The repertoire has tens of thousands of clones, more than 85% of them found once; the top ten carry about 1%. This clonotype was sampled from an adult with an advanced solid tumor such as melanoma, head and neck, liver or kidney cancer. Here the sequenced sample was CD4+ or CD8+ T cells sorted from blood, taken in a trial of the OX40 agonist ivuxolimab.

CDR3 bases: TGTGCCAGCAGCTTGCCCGGGGCAGATACGCAGTATTTT. It specifies CASSLPGADTQYF. The gene calls are TRBV5-8 and TRBJ2-3; possible D gene TRBD2, 5 bases. V was trimmed by 1 base and J by 4 bases, leaving 7 bases between them. Germline V CDR1 and CDR2: SGHTS, YDEGEE. CDR3 length equals 13 residues.